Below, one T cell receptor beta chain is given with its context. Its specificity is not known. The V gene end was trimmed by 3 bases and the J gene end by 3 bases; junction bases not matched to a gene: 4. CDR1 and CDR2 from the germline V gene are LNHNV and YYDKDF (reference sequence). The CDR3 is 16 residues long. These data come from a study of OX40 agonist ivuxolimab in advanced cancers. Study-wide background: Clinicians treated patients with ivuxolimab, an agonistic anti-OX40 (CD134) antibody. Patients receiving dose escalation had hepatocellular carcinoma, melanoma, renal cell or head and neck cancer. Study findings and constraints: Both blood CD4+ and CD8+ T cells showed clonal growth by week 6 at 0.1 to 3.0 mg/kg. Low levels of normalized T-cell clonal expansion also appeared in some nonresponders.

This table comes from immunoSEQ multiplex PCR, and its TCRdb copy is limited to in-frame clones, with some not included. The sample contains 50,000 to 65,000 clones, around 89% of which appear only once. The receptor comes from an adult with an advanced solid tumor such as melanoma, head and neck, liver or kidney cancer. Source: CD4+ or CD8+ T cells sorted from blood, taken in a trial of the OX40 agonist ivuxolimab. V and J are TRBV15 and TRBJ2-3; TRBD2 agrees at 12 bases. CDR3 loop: CATSRLTSGRTDTQYF. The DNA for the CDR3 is TGTGCCACCAGCAGGCTGACTAGCGGGAGAACAGATACGCAGTATTTT.